This record looks at one T cell receptor beta chain sequence and its context. The table came from immunoSEQ multiplex PCR; TCRdb's copy has only in-frame clones and leaves some out. The sample contains about 300,000 clones, approximately 89% of which appear only once. This sample was included in a study of blood T cell repertoires in COVID-19. V was cut by 3 bases and J by 7 bases, with 9 bases left in between. This CDR3 contains 12 residues. Sequences were obtained from peripheral blood. The J gene is TRBJ1-1, the V gene TRBV12-3 or TRBV12-4; no clear D gene. The origin of this receptor is a woman aged 25-40 years with COVID-19, enrolled during active disease. CDR3 sequence reads: CASSFFRSEAFF. DNA of the CDR3: TGTGCCAGCAGTTTTTTTCGCAGTGAAGCTTTCTTT.